This T cell receptor (beta chain) was recovered during a study of blood T cell repertoires in COVID-19. About the research overall: The origin of the acute and convalescent COVID-19 samples was the United States, Italy and Spain.

The protocol was immunoSEQ multiplex PCR, while the TCRdb copy is restricted to in-frame clones and leaves out a portion. The profile covers roughly 140,000 clones, with roughly 80% appearing a single time and approximately 1.6% taken by the ten largest. Unmatched junction bases numbered 7, after V lost 6 bases and J lost 7 bases. The CDR3 has 14 residues. Germline values: CDR1 SNHLY, CDR2 FYNNEI. Ages ranged from about 18 to 100 years, with residence in some 25 US areas. It was within 2 weeks before study entry that exposed participants met a COVID-19 case. The rearrangement links TRBV2 to TRBJ2-7; 12 nucleotides line up with TRBD2. Material: PBMCs or T cells enriched from blood (not recorded which). The sequence came from a woman between 18 and 29 years old who had been exposed to COVID-19. The CDR3 sequence is CASSKGLAGQEQYF. Here the CDR3 DNA reads TGTGCCAGCAGCAAAGGACTAGCGGGACAAGAGCAGTACTTC.